A selection of T cell receptor beta chains follows, all from one sample in a study of Ad26.COV2.S vaccination and SARS-CoV-2 variants. The method was immunoSEQ multiplex PCR; TCRdb's version includes in-frame clones alone and lacks a portion of them. The top ten hold nearly 3% of the sample, which has 250,000 or so clones, about 83% seen once. The starting material was peripheral blood, obtained in a trial of Ad26.COV2.S vaccine versus placebo. The source of these receptors is a person between 18 and 65 years old who received the Ad26.COV2.S COVID-19 vaccine or a placebo. The CDR3 runs from the conserved cysteine through the conserved F or W. The order of the fields is V gene, D gene, J gene, clone size, CDR3 DNA, CDR3 protein. A D gene is named only where the DNA matches it firmly. Some rows mark clone size as missing; the rest say once, few, many or name a class of expanded clone.

v_call: TRBV19; d_call: NA; j_call: TRBJ2-7; clone_size: NA; cdr3_nt: TGTGCCAGTAGTCCATTATCAGGGGGAGGCGAGCAGTACTTC; cdr3_aa: CASSPLSGGGEQYF
v_call: TRBV29-1; d_call: NA; j_call: TRBJ1-3; clone_size: NA; cdr3_nt: TGCAGCGTAGTCATCGCGGGTTATTCGACCACCATATATTTT; cdr3_aa: CSVVIAGYSTTIYF
v_call: TRBV7-3; d_call: TRBD2; j_call: TRBJ2-3; clone_size: NA; cdr3_nt: TGTGCCAGCAGCTTCGGATCTAGCGGGAGTGGAGATACGCAGTATTTT; cdr3_aa: CASSFGSSGSGDTQYF
v_call: TRBV18; d_call: TRBD2; j_call: TRBJ2-3; clone_size: NA; cdr3_nt: TGTGCCAGCTCACCACCGGGACTAGCAGATACGCAGTATTTT; cdr3_aa: CASSPPGLADTQYF
v_call: TRBV29-1; d_call: TRBD1; j_call: TRBJ2-7; clone_size: NA; cdr3_nt: TGCAGCGTCCGGGACAGACCCTACGAGCAGTACTTC; cdr3_aa: CSVRDRPYEQYF
v_call: TRBV19; d_call: NA; j_call: TRBJ1-4; clone_size: NA; cdr3_nt: TGTGCCAGTAGTATAACAAGAGTGCCTAATGAAAAACTGTTTTTT; cdr3_aa: CASSITRVPNEKLFF
v_call: TRBV4-2; d_call: NA; j_call: TRBJ1-5; clone_size: NA; cdr3_nt: TGTGCCAGCAGCCAAGCGTCGAACCAGCCCCAGCATTTT; cdr3_aa: CASSQASNQPQHF
v_call: TRBV15; d_call: TRBD1; j_call: TRBJ1-2; clone_size: NA; cdr3_nt: TGTGCCACCAGCAGAGAGAGGGACAGGGCCTATGGCTACACCTTC; cdr3_aa: CATSRERDRAYGYTF
v_call: TRBV11-2; d_call: NA; j_call: TRBJ1-4; clone_size: NA; cdr3_nt: TGTGCCAGCAGCTCAGGACGGAGAACTAATGAAAAACTGTTTTTT; cdr3_aa: CASSSGRRTNEKLFF
v_call: TRBV20-1; d_call: NA; j_call: TRBJ1-5; clone_size: few; cdr3_nt: TGCAGTGCTAGTACAGGTGAACAGCCCCAGCATTTT; cdr3_aa: CSASTGEQPQHF
v_call: TRBV27; d_call: NA; j_call: TRBJ1-4; clone_size: NA; cdr3_nt: TGTGCCAGCAGTTTATCTGGGAGAGGCGAAAAACTGTTTTTT; cdr3_aa: CASSLSGRGEKLFF
v_call: TRBV11-2; d_call: TRBD1; j_call: TRBJ1-4; clone_size: NA; cdr3_nt: TGTGCCAGCAGCTCGATGGGACAGGGTAATGAAAAACTGTTTTTT; cdr3_aa: CASSSMGQGNEKLFF
v_call: TRBV7-9; d_call: NA; j_call: TRBJ2-2; clone_size: NA; cdr3_nt: TGTGCCAGCCCCCCCGGCTGGGATCTAAACACCGGGGAGCTGTTTTTT; cdr3_aa: CASPPGWDLNTGELFF
v_call: TRBV7-2; d_call: NA; j_call: TRBJ2-1; clone_size: NA; cdr3_nt: TGTGCCAGCAGCTCCCCGGGGATGGGGAACAATGAGCAGTTCTTC; cdr3_aa: CASSSPGMGNNEQFF
v_call: TRBV15; d_call: TRBD2; j_call: TRBJ2-1; clone_size: NA; cdr3_nt: TGTGCCACCGTCCCGGGACTAGCGATATCAGATGAGCAGTTCTTC; cdr3_aa: CATVPGLAISDEQFF
v_call: TRBV7-3; d_call: TRBD2; j_call: TRBJ2-5; clone_size: NA; cdr3_nt: TGTGCCAGCAGCGTCACTAGCGGCCAACAAGAGACCCAGTACTTC; cdr3_aa: CASSVTSGQQETQYF
v_call: TRBV7-2; d_call: NA; j_call: TRBJ2-2; clone_size: NA; cdr3_nt: TGTGCCAGCAGTCGGAGAAGGGGCCACACCGGGGAGCTGTTTTTT; cdr3_aa: CASSRRRGHTGELFF
v_call: TRBV29-1; d_call: TRBD2; j_call: TRBJ2-2; clone_size: NA; cdr3_nt: TGCAGCGTCTTAGCGGGAGGGCGACTCGGGGAGCTGTTTTTT; cdr3_aa: CSVLAGGRLGELFF
v_call: TRBV6-5; d_call: NA; j_call: TRBJ2-5; clone_size: NA; cdr3_nt: TGTGCCAGCAGTAGTGGGGGCGGACAGTACTTC; cdr3_aa: CASSSGGGQYF
v_call: TRBV6-5; d_call: NA; j_call: TRBJ1-1; clone_size: NA; cdr3_nt: TGTGCCAGCAGTTCCAGGGTCCTCTCTGAAGCTTTCTTT; cdr3_aa: CASSSRVLSEAFF
v_call: TRBV4-1; d_call: TRBD1; j_call: TRBJ2-7; clone_size: NA; cdr3_nt: TGCGCCAGCAGCCGAGGGACAGGGGGCGCCTACGAGCAGTACTTC; cdr3_aa: CASSRGTGGAYEQYF
v_call: TRBV14; d_call: TRBD1; j_call: TRBJ1-2; clone_size: NA; cdr3_nt: TGTGCCAGCAGCTCAGGGGGCGCCTACTATGGCTACACCTTC; cdr3_aa: CASSSGGAYYGYTF
v_call: TRBV27; d_call: NA; j_call: TRBJ2-1; clone_size: NA; cdr3_nt: TGTGCCAGCAGTTTAGTGTCCCTTATAGGAGATGAGCAGTTCTTC; cdr3_aa: CASSLVSLIGDEQFF
v_call: TRBV5-1; d_call: NA; j_call: TRBJ1-2; clone_size: NA; cdr3_nt: TGCGCCAGCAGACGGACAGAGTTCTATGGCTACACCTTC; cdr3_aa: CASRRTEFYGYTF
v_call: TRBV4-1; d_call: TRBD2; j_call: TRBJ2-1; clone_size: NA; cdr3_nt: TGCGCCAGCAGCCATCCCGGACTAGCGGGGGGGCCGGGGAACAATGAGCAGTTCTTC; cdr3_aa: CASSHPGLAGGPGNNEQFF
v_call: TRBV5-1; d_call: NA; j_call: TRBJ2-3; clone_size: NA; cdr3_nt: TGCGCCAGCAGACCGAACACAGATACGCAGTATTTT; cdr3_aa: CASRPNTDTQYF
v_call: TRBV4-2; d_call: TRBD1; j_call: TRBJ2-1; clone_size: NA; cdr3_nt: TGTGCCAGCAGCCAGGTGGGACAGGGCTACAATGAGCAGTTCTTC; cdr3_aa: CASSQVGQGYNEQFF
v_call: TRBV5-1; d_call: TRBD1; j_call: TRBJ2-7; clone_size: NA; cdr3_nt: TGCGCCAGCACGGGACAGGGGAAGGTTGGTTCCTACGAGCAGTACTTC; cdr3_aa: CASTGQGKVGSYEQYF
v_call: TRBV6-2/TRBV6-3; d_call: NA; j_call: TRBJ2-1; clone_size: NA; cdr3_nt: TGTGCCAGCAGTTACCGGGACTCGTACAATGAGCAGTTCTTC; cdr3_aa: CASSYRDSYNEQFF
v_call: TRBV6-6; d_call: NA; j_call: TRBJ2-7; clone_size: NA; cdr3_nt: TGTGCCAGCAATAACAGGTACGAGCAGTACTTC; cdr3_aa: CASNNRYEQYF
v_call: TRBV5-1; d_call: NA; j_call: TRBJ2-4; clone_size: NA; cdr3_nt: TGCGCCAGCAGCTTGGTTACGCGTTCCAATGGGGTCAAAAACATTCAGTACTTC; cdr3_aa: CASSLVTRSNGVKNIQYF
v_call: TRBV19; d_call: NA; j_call: TRBJ2-1; clone_size: NA; cdr3_nt: TGTGCCAGTAGTATGGAGGTAGGATTTAGGGAGCAGTTCTTC; cdr3_aa: CASSMEVGFREQFF
v_call: TRBV7-9; d_call: TRBD1; j_call: TRBJ2-3; clone_size: NA; cdr3_nt: TGTGCCAGCAGCGACGGGACAGGTGGGGTTTTC; cdr3_aa: CASSDGTGGVF
v_call: TRBV5-8; d_call: NA; j_call: TRBJ2-7; clone_size: NA; cdr3_nt: TGTGCCAGCAGGAGGAATAGGGGGACCCGGTACGAGCAGTACTTC; cdr3_aa: CASRRNRGTRYEQYF
v_call: TRBV9; d_call: TRBD1; j_call: TRBJ1-1; clone_size: NA; cdr3_nt: TGTGCCAGCAGCGGACAGGGAAGCACTGAAGCTTTCTTT; cdr3_aa: CASSGQGSTEAFF
v_call: TRBV27; d_call: NA; j_call: TRBJ1-1; clone_size: NA; cdr3_nt: TGTGCCAGCAGTCTATTACTGGGACGGAAGAACACTGAAGCTTTCTTT; cdr3_aa: CASSLLLGRKNTEAFF
v_call: TRBV25-1; d_call: NA; j_call: TRBJ2-1; clone_size: few; cdr3_nt: TGTGCCAGTTCCCCCCGAACTGCGACCAATGAGCAGTTCTTC; cdr3_aa: CASSPRTATNEQFF
v_call: TRBV7-9; d_call: NA; j_call: TRBJ2-1; clone_size: NA; cdr3_nt: TGTGCCAGCAGCTATGAGACCCGGTACAATGAGCAGTTCTTC; cdr3_aa: CASSYETRYNEQFF
v_call: TRBV19; d_call: NA; j_call: TRBJ2-5; clone_size: few; cdr3_nt: TGTGCCAGTAGAGGGAAGGGCGTCGAGACCCAGTACTTC; cdr3_aa: CASRGKGVETQYF
v_call: TRBV13; d_call: TRBD1; j_call: TRBJ2-1; clone_size: NA; cdr3_nt: TGTGCCAGCAGTCCCCTTACAGGGGTCGCCTACAATGAGCAGTTCTTC; cdr3_aa: CASSPLTGVAYNEQFF
v_call: TRBV19; d_call: NA; j_call: TRBJ2-7; clone_size: NA; cdr3_nt: TGTGCCAGTAGTGCGCTTGGCGGAGAGCAGTACTTC; cdr3_aa: CASSALGGEQYF